Included here is one T cell receptor (beta chain) sequence, with context. The sample comes from a study of blood T cells in healthy people across ages. The second PCR ran roughly 7 to 12 cycles with a sample-barcoded 5' primer and J-beta primers. TCRdb reprocessed the 5' RACE reads with MiXCR, giving one entry per CDR3 protein. This table holds under 850,000 distinct CDR3 sequences, roughly 34% found once. PBMCs numbering at least 6 million were isolated per sample. This receptor was obtained from a man aged 18-30 years in good health. The sample consisted of blood.

Here the CDR3 reads CATQLQETQFF. For the CDR3, the DNA is TGTGCCACCCAACTTCAAGAGACCCAGTTCTTC. V usage is TRBV6-5 and J usage is TRBJ2-5, with D unresolved. The J call may be in error: the DNA end matches TRBJ2-1 better. From germline, CDR1 is MNHEY and CDR2 SVGAGI. CDR3 size: 11 residues.